This entry lists 26 T cell receptor beta chains sequenced from one sample in a study of glioma-infiltrating T cells. Using RNA template, CDR3s of TCR alpha and beta were amplified with iRepertoire arm-PCR. One entry per CDR3 protein results from TCRdb running MiXCR on the multiplex PCR reads. The sample contains approximately 88,000 distinct CDR3 sequences, 20% to 25% of which appear only once. Sequenced input: glioma tissue, nonneoplastic brain tissue, or PBMCs (not recorded which). These receptors originate from a human donor with low-grade glioma or glioblastoma, undergoing nonglioma brain surgery, or in good health (not recorded which).

The chain links TRBV5-1 to TRBJ2-5, with D unresolved. The CDR3 runs to 14 residues. Between the trimmed V and J ends, which lost 5 bases and 2 bases, there was a span of 13 bases. Germline assignment: CDR1 SGHRS and CDR2 YFSETQ. CDR3 bases: TGCGCCAGCAGTCATGGAGACCCGCAAGAGACCCAGTACTTC. This sequence encodes CASSHGDPQETQYF.

The chain employs TRBV4-1 and TRBJ2-1; TRBD2 matches 14 bases. V trimming: 5 bases; J trimming: 8 bases; junction bases outside the gene matches: 5. Germline CDR1 is MGHRA and CDR2 is YSYEKL. CDR3 length: 15 residues. Here the CDR3 reads CASSEGLAGVYEQFF. CDR3 in DNA: TGCGCCAGCAGCGAGGGACTAGCGGGAGTTTATGAGCAGTTCTTC.

This clonotype appeared a few times. An end of the junction does not agree with germline; a read error may underlie this. The chain has TRBV7-9 and TRBJ2-5, with D possibly being TRBD2 (5 bases). Germline lookup yields CDR1 SEHNR and CDR2 FQNEAQ (reference sequence). The CDR3 covers 13 residues. CDR3 sequence: CASSLVGGLIPHF. CDR3 DNA sequence: TGTGCCAGCAGCTTAGTAGGAGGACTTATTCCGCACTTC.

This clonotype was counted many times. J is TRBJ2-3 and V is TRBV12-3 or TRBV12-4; D is perhaps TRBD1 or TRBD2 (6 bases each). Trimming pared 7 bases from V and 8 bases from J, leaving 16 bases between. The CDR3 loop spans 13 amino acids. CDR3 coding DNA: TGTGCCAGCAAGTTTGAGGGGGGTACTACGCAGTATTTT. Translated: CASKFEGGTTQYF.

This rearrangement joins TRBV6-5 to TRBJ2-3; 11 nucleotides agree with TRBD2. Germline assignment: CDR1 MNHEY and CDR2 SVGAGI. This CDR3 region has 16 residues. With 5 bases clipped from V and 8 bases from J, the junction kept 12 bases outside the gene matches. The CDR3 loop is CASSPRSGGAKGTQYF. DNA of the CDR3: TGTGCCAGCAGTCCTCGTAGCGGGGGGGCAAAAGGTACGCAGTATTTT.

The genes are TRBV5-5 and TRBJ1-3; tentative D call: TRBD1 (5 bases). This CDR3 is 15 amino acids long. Germline values: CDR1 SGHKS, CDR2 YYEKEE (reference sequence). The ends were cut back, 4 bases at V and 7 bases at J, with 18 bases in the middle. The CDR3 DNA follows: TGTGCCAGCAGCCTGACTGGGACGCAGAGGAACACCATATATTTT. Its translation: CASSLTGTQRNTIYF.

This clonotype was detected ten times or more. This sequence joins TRBV20-1 and TRBJ1-2; no clear D. Trimming stripped 0 bases from V and 5 bases from J, with 25 bases between. This CDR3 has 18 residues. Per germline, CDR1 DFQATT and CDR2 SNEGSKA (reference sequence). CDR3 loop: CSARDPVDPTSRLYGYTF. CDR3 coding DNA: TGCAGTGCTAGAGATCCCGTGGACCCAACCTCAAGGCTTTATGGCTACACCTTC.

This clonotype was counted ten times or more. The chain combines TRBV24-1 with TRBJ2-3, with 9 nucleotides matching TRBD1. Trimming removed 4 bases from V and 3 bases from J; junction bases left unmatched: 4. Germline V gives CDR1 KGHDR, CDR2 SFDVKD. The CDR3 covers 15 residues. This CDR3 is CATSDPGQGTDTQYF. The CDR3, as DNA: TGTGCCACCAGTGACCCGGGACAGGGAACAGATACGCAGTATTTT.

This sequence joins TRBV10-3 and TRBJ2-5, with TRBD1 identical over 7 bases. This CDR3 is 13 amino acids long. Trimming took 2 bases from V and 5 from J; bases not matched to a gene: 2. Germline lookup yields CDR1 ENHRY and CDR2 SYGVKD. Here the CDR3 reads CAISEEGAETQYF. As DNA, the CDR3 is TGTGCCATCAGTGAGGAGGGGGCTGAGACCCAGTACTTC.

This chain joins TRBV5-1 and TRBJ2-3, with D perhaps given as TRBD1 or TRBD2 (7 bases each). The CDR3 extends over 15 amino acids. With 4 bases removed from V and 4 bases from J, the gap between germline ends came to 16 bases. The V gene's germline CDR1 is SGHRS and CDR2 YFSETQ. The CDR3 sequence: CASSVQQGRADTQYF. The CDR3 DNA reads TGCGCCAGCAGCGTCCAACAGGGGAGGGCAGATACGCAGTATTTT.

This clonotype was seen repeatedly, ten times or more. This chain uses TRBV20-1 with TRBJ2-1; a weak D match, TRBD2 (6 bases). V was trimmed by 6 bases and J by 3 bases, leaving 15 bases between them. Per germline, CDR1 DFQATT and CDR2 SNEGSKA (reference sequence). The CDR3 has 14 residues. CDR3 protein: CSALNTGVYNEQFF. In DNA form, the CDR3 reads TGCAGTGCCTTAAACACGGGGGTCTACAATGAGCAGTTCTTC.

This clonotype was counted many times. This chain connects TRBV6-1 to TRBJ1-1; D is perhaps TRBD1 (6 bases). The length of the CDR3 is 17 residues. V was cut by 7 bases and J by 0 bases, with 21 bases left in between. Germline loops: CDR1 MNHNS, CDR2 SASEGT. In DNA, the CDR3 is TGTGCCAGCAACTACGGGTGGACAGCCGGAATGAACACTGAAGCTTTCTTT. Its protein product is CASNYGWTAGMNTEAFF.

Only a few counts were recorded for this clonotype. The chain joins TRBV5-1 to TRBJ2-7; 9 bases map to TRBD1. Unmatched junction bases numbered 12, after V lost 0 bases and J lost 5 bases. This CDR3 has 17 amino acids. Germline-derived CDR1 and CDR2 are SGHRS and YFSETQ. This chain's CDR3 is CASSLGPGQGGLDEQYF. The CDR3 nucleotides read TGCGCCAGCAGCTTGGGACCGGGACAGGGAGGATTGGACGAGCAGTACTTC.

This clonotype was seen repeatedly, ten times or more. V gene TRBV6-5 combines with J gene TRBJ2-1; 7 bases are a match to TRBD1. The CDR3 has 16 residues. V was clipped by 0 bases and J by 6 bases; unmatched bases: 8. Germline V CDR1 and CDR2: MNHEY, SVGAGI. The CDR3: CASSYSGPRGSNEQFF. CDR3 sequence (DNA): TGTGCCAGCAGTTACTCTGGACCCAGGGGGAGCAATGAGCAGTTCTTC.

The V and J genes are TRBV29-1 and TRBJ2-7, with D hard to call. Germline CDR1 and CDR2: SQVTM and ANQGSEA. V lost 3 bases, J lost 0 bases, and 6 bases lay in between. This CDR3 comprises 12 residues. CDR3 protein: CSVEEASYEQYF. The CDR3 coding sequence is TGCAGCGTTGAGGAAGCCTCCTACGAGCAGTACTTC.

As to this clonotype: A much bigger clone sits one base away, suggesting this may be a read error. The chain couples TRBV7-2 to TRBJ1-3, with 12 bases fitting TRBD1. V lost 6 bases, J lost 2 bases, and 20 bases stayed unmatched. This CDR3 has 21 residues. Germline-derived CDR1 and CDR2 are SGHTA and FQGNSA. The CDR3 loop reads CASRLYWTGTGGDITGNTIYF. The CDR3 coding sequence is TGTGCCAGCAGACTTTATTGGACCGGGACAGGGGGCGACATTACTGGAAACACCATATATTTT. Combining the CDR3 with reference TRBV7-2 and TRBJ1-3 gives the whole variable domain GAGVSQSPSNKVTEKGKDVELRCDPISGHTALYWYRQSLGQGLEFLIYFQGNSAPDKSGLPSDRFSAERTGGSVSTLTIQRTQQEDSAVYLCASRLYWTGTGGDITGNTIYFGEGSWLTVV.

The chain combines TRBV15 with TRBJ2-3; 8 nucleotides line up with TRBD2. CDR3 length: 15 residues. J was trimmed by 2 bases and V by 2 bases; bases with no gene match: 3. Germline V CDR1 and CDR2: LNHNV, YYDKDF (reference sequence). CDR3 sequence (DNA): TGTGCCACCAGCAGAACTAGCGGAAACACAGATACGCAGTATTTT. Amino acid sequence: CATSRTSGNTDTQYF.

This clonotype showed up just a few times. The chain is built from TRBV14 and TRBJ1-1; TRBD1 aligns across 8 bases. The CDR3 consists of 13 residues. Looked up from germline, CDR1 is SGHDN and CDR2 is FVKESK. The junction had 4 bases not matched to a gene; V was cut back by 5 bases and J by 5 bases. The DNA of the CDR3 is TGTGCCAGCAGCAGACAGGGGTTGACTGAAGCTTTCTTT. Its translation is CASSRQGLTEAFF.

This clonotype has ten or more counts. The J gene is TRBJ2-5, the V gene TRBV18; D remains unclear. The CDR3 is made up of 13 amino acids. Trimming removed 3 bases from V and 2 bases from J, with 7 bases in between. Germline CDR1 is KGHSH and CDR2 is LQKENI. In DNA form, the CDR3 reads TGTGCCAGCTCACCTTATAGGCAAGAGACCCAGTACTTC. As protein: CASSPYRQETQYF.

In this sample, this clonotype turned up many times. The V and J genes are TRBV6-1 and TRBJ1-5, with unresolved D. CDR3 length: 12 residues. Looked up from germline, CDR1 is MNHNS and CDR2 is SASEGT. The V end lost 7 bases, the J end lost 8 bases, and 12 bases lay between the germline ends. As DNA, the CDR3 is TGTGCCAGCACTTTAGCTGGAGAGCCCCAGCATTTT. This encodes CASTLAGEPQHF.

CDR3 region: CASSLGWAGTYEQYF. DNA for the CDR3: TGTGCCAGCAGCTTAGGATGGGCAGGAACCTACGAGCAGTACTTC. The chain combines TRBV7-2 with TRBJ2-7; D is undetermined. From germline, CDR1 is SGHTA and CDR2 FQGNSA. The CDR3 length is 15 residues. V was shortened by 1 base and J by 2 bases, with 12 bases between the two germline ends.

This clonotype has only a few counts. This chain joins TRBV7-2 and TRBJ1-3; the D is unclear. V lost 1 base and J lost 6, with 4 bases in between. The germline CDR1 and CDR2 sequences are SGHTA and FQGNSA. The CDR3 contains 12 residues. In DNA, the CDR3 is TGTGCCAGCAGCTTAGGTCCAAACACCATATATTTT. It codes for CASSLGPNTIYF.

This clonotype was found many times. The rearrangement uses TRBV5-4 and TRBJ1-6; 8 nucleotides align to TRBD1. The CDR3 is 16 amino acids. The germline V gene has CDR1 SGHNT and CDR2 YYREEE (reference sequence). The V and J ends lost 5 bases and 4 bases, in that order; junction bases with no gene match: 8. CDR3 sequence reads: CASRLDRGAYNSPLHF. In DNA, the CDR3 is TGTGCCAGCAGACTCGACAGGGGAGCATATAATTCACCCCTCCACTTT.

The rearrangement uses TRBV5-1 and TRBJ2-5, with 9 bases matching TRBD1. This CDR3 region has 16 residues. Per the germline V gene, CDR1 is SGHRS and CDR2 is YFSETQ. V lost 4 bases and J lost 5; bases outside the gene matches: 12. CDR3 coding DNA: TGCGCCAGCAGCCTGCTCCCACAGGGGGCCGAGGAGACCCAGTACTTC. Protein sequence: CASSLLPQGAEETQYF.

The count of this clonotype is one. This chain joins TRBV5-6 and TRBJ2-3; 8 bases line up with TRBD2. Germline V CDR1 and CDR2: SGHDT, YYEEEE. With 7 bases clipped from V and 7 bases from J, the junction kept 20 bases outside the gene matches. CDR3 length equals 17 residues. The CDR3: CASCLGSSGPPTHTQYF. The CDR3 DNA is TGTGCCAGCTGCCTGGGCTCTAGCGGGCCACCCACGCATACGCAGTATTTT.

The sample holds a few counts of this clonotype. The chain joins TRBV12-3 or TRBV12-4 to TRBJ2-3; 7 bases are shared with TRBD2. The CDR3 length is 15 residues. J gave up 5 bases and V 8 bases, and 13 bases lay outside the gene matches. The CDR3 sequence: CASAAQAGVGDTQYF. The CDR3 DNA reads as TGTGCCAGCGCCGCTCAGGCGGGAGTGGGAGATACGCAGTATTTT.